This T cell receptor (beta chain) was documented in a study of blood T cell repertoires in COVID-19. The CDR3 has 14 residues. Germline V gives CDR1 SGHTA, CDR2 FQGNSA. V was clipped by 2 bases and J by 14 bases, with 16 bases between them. The data were produced by immunoSEQ multiplex PCR, yet TCRdb's version contains in-frame clones alone and is incomplete. The sample has about 170,000 clones; approximately 84% are singletons. Sequencing was done on a sample of peripheral blood. This TCR came from a man aged 40-50 years who had recovered from COVID-19. The genes are TRBV7-2 and TRBJ1-6; weak D call: TRBD1 (5 bases). The CDR3 spells CASSLKGRVETLHF. In DNA, the CDR3 is TGTGCCAGCAGCTTAAAGGGGAGGGTGGAGACCCTCCACTTT.